Below, 8 T cell receptor beta chains from the same sample are listed, as sequenced in a study of spatial heterogeneity in lung cancer. Time point defined: sample taken at primary tumor resection. Findings of the study overall: It was found that expanded intratumoral alpha and beta TCR counts tracked tumor mutation counts.

TCRdb analysed the 5' RACE reads with MiXCR anew, one entry per CDR3 protein. The sample includes some 9,500 distinct CDR3 sequences, around an eighth seen only once; the top ten take 14%. For these receptors, no antigen is known. The sample here was lung tumor tissue, taken at surgery. The receptors were sampled from a male donor with early-stage non-small cell lung cancer.

The table lists this clonotype with many counts. Since the library was made to target alpha chains, this beta chain is a stray read and its abundance is not meaningful. The V gene is TRBV11-3, the J gene TRBJ2-6; maybe TRBD2 (5 bases). The length of the CDR3 is 16 residues. V lost 4 bases, J lost 2 bases, and 12 bases lay in between. Germline-derived CDR1 and CDR2 are SGHNT and YENEEA. As DNA, the CDR3 is TGTGCCAGCAGCTACCCCGGGGTGGCTGGGGCCAACGTCCTGACTTTC. It codes for CASSYPGVAGANVLTF.

The sample holds many counts of this clonotype. Found in a library prepared for alpha chains, this beta chain is an off-target read, and its abundance has little meaning. This chain links TRBV29-1 with TRBJ1-1; TRBD1 might be the D (5 bases). V dropped 4 bases and J dropped 0 bases, with 12 bases sitting between them. In germline, CDR1 is SQVTM, CDR2 ANQGSEA. This CDR3 is built from 14 residues. CDR3: CSVAAGSMNTEAFF. Written as DNA, the CDR3 is TGCAGCGTTGCTGCAGGGTCCATGAACACTGAAGCTTTCTTT.

This clonotype is large by share. The size of this beta chain means little, since it is a stray read in a library made for alpha chains. The rearrangement uses TRBV29-1 and TRBJ1-1; D ambiguous. V lost 4 bases and J 6 bases, leaving 6 bases between the germline ends. Germline-derived CDR1 and CDR2 are SQVTM and ANQGSEA. This CDR3 comprises 10 residues. The CDR3 DNA sequence: TGCAGCGTTGTTACTCCTGAAGCTTTCTTT. Amino acids: CSVVTPEAFF.

By frequency in the sample, this clonotype is medium-sized (0.01 to 0.1%). This beta chain is a stray read from a library made for alpha chains; its abundance is not meaningful. The V gene is TRBV3-1, the J gene TRBJ1-5; TRBD1 matches at 10 bases. The CDR3 spans 15 residues. Germline V gene data show CDR1 as LGHDT and CDR2 as YNNKEL (reference sequence). V gave up 5 bases and J gave up 6 bases; unmatched junction bases: 7. In nucleotides, the CDR3 is TGTGCCAGCAGCAATGACAGGGGGCTTGTTCAGCCCCAGCATTTT. Its translation: CASSNDRGLVQPQHF. Drawing the rest from reference TRBV3-1 and TRBJ1-5, the complete variable domain is DTAVSQTPKYLVTQMGNDKSIKCEQNLGHDTMYWYKQDSKKFLKIMFSYNNKELIINETVPNRFSPKSPDKAHLNLHINSLELGDSAVYFCASSNDRGLVQPQHFGDGTRLSIL.

This clonotype was counted many times. A library made for alpha chains picked up this beta chain off target, so its size means little. The V and J genes are TRBV5-1 and TRBJ1-5, with D perhaps TRBD1 (5 bases). Germline V gene sequence: CDR1 SGHRS, CDR2 YFSETQ. The CDR3 totals 15 residues. V lost 4 bases and J 7 bases, leaving 18 bases between the germline ends. This CDR3 is CASSPNQGPGQPQHF. The CDR3 region has the DNA TGCGCCAGCAGCCCCAACCAGGGTCCGGGCCAGCCCCAGCATTTT.

This clonotype turned up a few times. The library was built for alpha chains, so this beta chain is an off-target read and its size means little. The chain links TRBV27 to TRBJ1-1; D remains unclear. Looked up from germline, CDR1 is MNHEY and CDR2 is SMNVEV (reference sequence). The V gene lost 3 bases and the J gene lost 5 bases, with 13 bases spanning the gap. The CDR3 is 14 residues long. The CDR3 sequence: CASSFGVGVTEAFF. CDR3 DNA sequence: TGTGCCAGCAGTTTCGGGGTTGGAGTAACTGAAGCTTTCTTT.

This clonotype occurred many times. Since it is a stray read in a library aimed at alpha chains, this beta chain has a size that is not meaningful. This chain connects TRBV12-3 or TRBV12-4 to TRBJ2-1, with TRBD2 matching over 9 bases. This CDR3 spans 12 amino acids. V lost 5 bases, J lost 9 bases, and 2 bases stayed unmatched. CDR3 coding DNA: TGTGCCAGCAGTCCTAGCGGGATTGAGCAGTTCTTC. This encodes CASSPSGIEQFF.

Details on this clonotype: This beta chain is off target for a library built for alpha chains, so its abundance means little. The CDR3 nucleotides are TGTGCCAGCAGTTCCCCCACGACAGGGCTGAACACTGAAGCTTTCTTT. Amino acids: CASSSPTTGLNTEAFF. This sequence joins TRBV28 and TRBJ1-1, with 7 bases that match TRBD1. Germline CDR1 MDHEN, CDR2 SYDVKM. J gave up 0 bases and V 4 bases, and 8 bases lay outside the gene matches. This CDR3 region has 16 residues.